A single sample gave rise to the 10 T cell receptor beta chains below, sequenced in a study of preoperative IRX-2 immunotherapy in early breast cancer (dated 2019 in TCRdb). Library generation was performed with the immunoSEQ multiplex PCR assay. In TCRdb, the immuneACCESS table is reduced to in-frame sequences with V and J assigned. These tables do not hold every clone; where another copy was compared, an unresolved V gene accounts for under half, and the others remain unexplained. The sample table contains 40,000 to 45,000 clones; only one count was recorded for roughly 94% of them. In total, the top ten clones hold over 1.5% of the sample. Read against the paper, the sample's treatment or condition label means: preoperative locoregional IRX-2 cytokine immunotherapy. Specimen: tumor tissue, collected after IRX-2 immunotherapy. These receptors were collected from a human donor with breast cancer.

This chain joins TRBV18 and TRBJ1-3; 9 bases fit TRBD1. With V trimmed by 3 bases and J by 4 bases, 4 bases remained unmatched. The CDR3 extends over 15 amino acids. CDR1 is KGHSH and CDR2 is LQKENI in the germline V gene. This CDR3 is CASSPGQGLGNTIYF. The CDR3 coding sequence is TGTGCCAGCTCACCGGGACAGGGCCTCGGAAACACCATATATTTT.

This clone was picked up one time. J is TRBJ2-7 and V is TRBV11-3; 8 nucleotides line up with TRBD2. Germline trimming cut 4 bases from V and 5 bases from J; bases unmatched to any gene: 10. Germline CDR1 is SGHNT and CDR2 is YENEEA. The CDR3 loop spans 15 amino acids. This chain's CDR3 is CASSSPRTSRDEQYF. CDR3 DNA: TGTGCCAGCAGCTCCCCCCGGACTAGCAGGGACGAGCAGTACTTC. Full variable domain (outside the CDR3, taken from reference TRBV11-3 and TRBJ2-7): EAGVVQSPRYKIIEKKQPVAFWCNPISGHNTLYWYLQNLGQGPELLIRYENEEAVDDSQLPKDRFSAERLKGVDSTLKIQPAELGDSAVYLCASSSPRTSRDEQYFGPGTRLTVT.

The gene calls are TRBV6-5 and TRBJ2-3; D gene unclear. Germline CDR1 MNHEY, CDR2 SVGAGI. The CDR3 consists of 16 residues. V was shortened by 0 bases and J by 0 bases, with 10 bases between the two germline ends. CDR3 nucleotide sequence: TGTGCCAGCAGTTACTCACCCCCAACTAGCACAGATACGCAGTATTTT. Residues: CASSYSPPTSTDTQYF.

The rearrangement uses TRBV27 and TRBJ1-2; D remains unclear. This CDR3 contains 14 residues. Trimming pared 5 bases from V and 6 bases from J, leaving 16 bases between. CDR1 MNHEY and CDR2 SMNVEV come from the germline V gene (reference sequence). The DNA of the CDR3 is TGTGCCAGCAGTCCCTTAGAACGGACGCATGGCTACACCTTC. This translates into CASSPLERTHGYTF.

The chain is built from TRBV30 and TRBJ1-1; D unclear. CDR1 and CDR2 (germline): GTSNPN, SVGIG (reference sequence). The CDR3 is made up of 13 amino acids. V was shortened by 1 base and J by 8 bases, with 14 bases between the two germline ends. CDR3 sequence (DNA): TGTGCCTGGAGTGAGGCACCCATGGCCGAAGCTTTCTTT. This translates into CAWSEAPMAEAFF.

The sample holds one count of this clone. The V and J genes are TRBV5-5 and TRBJ2-5; D not certain. Trimming pared 4 bases from V and 2 bases from J, leaving 15 bases between. This CDR3 contains 15 residues. The V gene's germline CDR1 is SGHKS and CDR2 YYEKEE (reference sequence). The CDR3: CASSPGPAAQETQYF. In nucleotides, the CDR3 is TGTGCCAGCAGCCCCGGGCCGGCGGCACAAGAGACCCAGTACTTC.

The CDR3 region has the DNA TGTGCCAGCAGACAAACAGGGGTGAGGGAAAAACTGTTTTTT. Its protein is CASRQTGVREKLFF. The V and J genes are TRBV6-5 and TRBJ1-4; 7 bases are a match to TRBD1. The CDR3 is 14 residues long. CDR1 and CDR2 from the germline V gene are MNHEY and SVGAGI. Trimming cost V 6 bases and J 8 bases; bases outside gene matches: 9.

This sequence joins TRBV7-2 and TRBJ1-1, with a weak D call TRBD1 (5 bases). Trimming removed 4 bases at V and 1 base at J, with 22 bases between. The CDR3 runs 18 residues. Germline CDR1 reads SGHTA; CDR2 reads FQGNSA. The DNA for the CDR3 is TGTGCCAGCAGCTCCTTCCACACCTCCCCCCAGGGGAACACTGAAGCTTTCTTT. This encodes CASSSFHTSPQGNTEAFF.

Here the CDR3 reads CASRWSGTGDEQYF. The CDR3 region has the DNA TGTGCCAGCAGGTGGTCCGGGACTGGCGACGAGCAGTACTTC. The chain couples TRBV27 to TRBJ2-7; possibly TRBD2 for D (6 bases). The V gene's germline CDR1 is MNHEY and CDR2 SMNVEV (reference sequence). With 6 bases removed from V and 5 bases from J, the gap between germline ends came to 17 bases. This CDR3 has 14 residues.

The chain employs TRBV28 and TRBJ2-1; TRBD2 is a possible D gene (5 bases). This CDR3 is built from 15 residues. Looked up from germline, CDR1 is MDHEN and CDR2 is SYDVKM. The germline V and J ends were trimmed by 5 bases and 4 bases, with 15 bases remaining between them. This CDR3 reads CASSPPLASYNEQFF. CDR3 DNA sequence: TGTGCCAGCAGTCCTCCATTAGCGTCTTACAATGAGCAGTTCTTC.